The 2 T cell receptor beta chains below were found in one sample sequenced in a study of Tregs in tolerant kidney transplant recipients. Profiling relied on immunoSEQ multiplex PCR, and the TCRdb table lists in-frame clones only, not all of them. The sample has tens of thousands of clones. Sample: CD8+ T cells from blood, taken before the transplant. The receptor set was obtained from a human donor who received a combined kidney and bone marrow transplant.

CDR3 in amino acids: CASSLITAVNTEAFF. CDR3 DNA, as far as it was read: TGCGCCAGCAGCTTGATCACAGCCGTGAACACTGAA. This sequence joins TRBV5-1 and TRBJ1-1, with D unclear. The missing CDR3 end, 3 residues past where the read stops, is filled in from the germline J gene. Trimming left V 1 base short and J 0 bases short, with 10 bases between. The germline CDR1 and CDR2 sequences are SGHRS and YFSETQ. This CDR3 is 15 amino acids long. Complete variable domain (other parts from reference TRBV5-1 and TRBJ1-1): KAGVTQTPRYLIKTRGQQVTLSCSPISGHRSVSWYQQTPGQGLQFLFEYFSETQRNKGNFPGRFSGRQFSNSRSEMNVSTLELGDSALYLCASSLITAVNTEAFFGQGTRLTVV.

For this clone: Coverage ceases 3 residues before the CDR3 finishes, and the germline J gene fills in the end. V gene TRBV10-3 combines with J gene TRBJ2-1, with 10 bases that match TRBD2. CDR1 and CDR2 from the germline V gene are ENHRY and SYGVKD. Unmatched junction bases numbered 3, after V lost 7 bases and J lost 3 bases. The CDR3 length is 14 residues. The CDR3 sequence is CAIKGLADYNEQFF. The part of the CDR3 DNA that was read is TGTGCCATCAAAGGACTAGCGGACTACAATGAG.